This TCR beta chain was sequenced for a study of post-analysis software for immune sequencing data. Broader study findings: Higher frequency in patients than in controls was seen for roughly five TRBV segments, with TRBV5-6, TRBV5-1 and TRBV20-1 among them. Normalized Chao1 diversity in multiple sclerosis patients fell significantly below that of controls.

Every TCR beta cDNA library bore unique molecular identifiers. There were about 0.85 to 11 million T cells, and about 500,000 cDNA molecules came from them. TCRdb redid the calling of the PCR reads with MiXCR, one entry per CDR3 protein. Among roughly 600,000 distinct CDR3 sequences listed, 44% were seen once. The CDR3 is 16 amino acids. The V gene's germline CDR1 is SGHTA and CDR2 FQGNSA. J was trimmed by 3 bases and V by 7 bases; bases with no gene match: 14. Worth noting for this clonotype: The antigen remains unidentified.

Sequenced material: blood. The TCR was taken from a girl aged 5 to 17 with multiple sclerosis. The chain links TRBV7-2 to TRBJ2-7; 8 nucleotides agree with TRBD2. The CDR3 DNA reads as TGTGCCAGCACCGACATGGCCACTAGCGGCGTCTACGAGCAGTACTTC. This translates into CASTDMATSGVYEQYF. Variable domain in full (rest from reference TRBV7-2 and TRBJ2-7): GAGVSQSPSNKVTEKGKDVELRCDPISGHTALYWYRQSLGQGLEFLIYFQGNSAPDKSGLPSDRFSAERTGGSVSTLTIQRTQQEDSAVYLCASTDMATSGVYEQYFGPGTRLTVT.